These 13 T cell receptor beta chains were all obtained from the same sample, sequenced in a study of graft-versus-host responses after intestinal transplantation. No antigen has been assigned to these receptors. The protocol was immunoSEQ multiplex PCR, while the TCRdb copy is restricted to in-frame clones and leaves out a portion. The table records roughly 39,000 clones, nearly 95% of them present only once. The material sequenced was unstimulated CD8+ T cells sorted from spleen or lymph node cells, taken before transplant. The receptors come from a human donor who was the organ donor for an intestinal transplant.

This chain links TRBV9 with TRBJ2-4; 11 bases fit TRBD2. Germline V gives CDR1 SGDLS, CDR2 YYNGEE. V shed 4 bases, J shed 6 bases, and the junction held 6 bases outside the gene matches. The CDR3 runs 15 residues. Here the CDR3 reads CASSSPGTSGNIQYF. The CDR3 region has the DNA TGTGCCAGCAGCTCCCCCGGGACTAGCGGAAACATTCAGTACTTC.

This chain uses TRBV28 with TRBJ1-1; perhaps TRBD1 as D (6 bases). Trimming cost V 4 bases and J 4 bases, with 10 bases left between them. Germline V gives CDR1 MDHEN, CDR2 SYDVKM. This CDR3 has 13 residues. CDR3 sequence reads: CASSSQGSTEAFF. In nucleotides, the CDR3 is TGTGCCAGCAGTTCCCAGGGGTCCACTGAAGCTTTCTTT. Using reference TRBV28 and TRBJ1-1 for the parts outside the CDR3, the full variable domain is DVKVTQSSRYLVKRTGEKVFLECVQDMDHENMFWYRQDPGLGLRLIYFSYDVKMKEKGDIPEGYSVSREKKERFSLILESASTNQTSMYLCASSSQGSTEAFFGQGTRLTVV.

The chain uses TRBV5-4 and TRBJ2-3; 12 positions agree with TRBD2. CDR3 length equals 15 residues. The V gene end was trimmed by 5 bases and the J gene end by 4 bases; junction bases not matched to a gene: 5. Germline V gene sequence: CDR1 SGHNT, CDR2 YYREEE (reference sequence). CDR3 sequence reads: CASRTSGGWADTQYF. In DNA, the CDR3 is TGTGCCAGCAGGACTAGCGGGGGCTGGGCAGATACGCAGTATTTT.

The genes are TRBV14 and TRBJ1-1; D is unresolved. Germline V lookup: CDR1 SGHDN, CDR2 FVKESK. The CDR3 contains 15 residues. V lost 0 bases and J lost 5, with 13 bases in between. CDR3 sequence reads: CASSQDGRVGTEAFF. The DNA for the CDR3 is TGTGCCAGCAGCCAAGACGGGAGGGTAGGAACTGAAGCTTTCTTT.

The chain joins TRBV11-3 to TRBJ2-7; TRBD1 agrees at 11 bases. The CDR3 is 15 amino acids. V shed 5 bases, J shed 2 bases, and the junction held 5 bases outside the gene matches. Germline V gene lookup returns CDR1 SGHNT and CDR2 YENEEA. The CDR3 DNA is TGTGCCAGCAGCCTCCGGGACAGGGGGACCTACGAGCAGTACTTC. Amino acids: CASSLRDRGTYEQYF.

This clone was counted once. This chain uses TRBV27 with TRBJ2-5; 12 bases map to TRBD1. Germline-derived CDR1 and CDR2 are MNHEY and SMNVEV (reference sequence). Unmatched junction bases numbered 8, after V lost 3 bases and J lost 0 bases. The CDR3 is 18 residues long. CDR3 DNA: TGTGCCAGCAGTTTGTTTTGGGGACAGGGGGCGGACCAAGAGACCCAGTACTTC. Encoded protein: CASSLFWGQGADQETQYF.

The V and J genes are TRBV28 and TRBJ1-3; perhaps TRBD1 as D (5 bases). Germline-derived CDR1 and CDR2 are MDHEN and SYDVKM. V gave up 3 bases and J gave up 4 bases, with 10 bases separating them. This CDR3 is built from 14 residues. The CDR3 loop is CASSFAGMGNTIYF. For the CDR3, the DNA is TGTGCCAGCAGTTTTGCAGGGATGGGAAACACCATATATTTT.

The V gene is TRBV11-3, the J gene TRBJ2-7; D gene unclear. Germline CDR1 is SGHNT and CDR2 is YENEEA. V dropped 5 bases and J dropped 3 bases, with 14 bases sitting between them. The CDR3 has 14 residues. The CDR3 protein is CASSEVFWDYEQYF. As DNA, the CDR3 is TGTGCCAGCAGCGAAGTCTTTTGGGACTACGAGCAGTACTTC. The full variable domain, in which reference TRBV11-3 and TRBJ2-7 provide the parts outside the CDR3, is EAGVVQSPRYKIIEKKQPVAFWCNPISGHNTLYWYLQNLGQGPELLIRYENEEAVDDSQLPKDRFSAERLKGVDSTLKIQPAELGDSAVYLCASSEVFWDYEQYFGPGTRLTVT.

The gene calls are TRBV2 and TRBJ2-2; 7 bases map to TRBD1. CDR1 is SNHLY, CDR2 FYNNEI, per germline. The CDR3 has 16 amino acids. V shed 5 bases, J shed 4 bases, and the junction held 10 bases outside the gene matches. DNA for the CDR3: TGTGCCAGCAGTCACCCCGGGACAGCTTCCACCGGGGAGCTGTTTTTT. Translating gives CASSHPGTASTGELFF.

This rearrangement joins TRBV27 to TRBJ1-2; 10 bases match TRBD1. The CDR3 totals 15 residues. In germline, CDR1 is MNHEY, CDR2 SMNVEV (reference sequence). V lost 8 bases to trimming and J lost 4 bases; unmatched junction nucleotides: 10. In DNA form, the CDR3 reads TGTGCCAGCGGTCCGGGACAGGGGCTTTTCTATGGCTACACCTTC. As protein: CASGPGQGLFYGYTF.

The chain uses TRBV19 and TRBJ1-3; D may be TRBD1 (6 bases). The CDR3 runs 15 residues. Trimming took off 5 bases at V and 2 bases at J, with 13 bases between the two ends. Germline V gene sequence: CDR1 LNHDA, CDR2 SQIVND (reference sequence). This CDR3 is CASSPSWGPGNTIYF. CDR3 DNA: TGTGCCAGTAGTCCAAGTTGGGGGCCTGGAAACACCATATATTTT.

This chain connects TRBV30 to TRBJ1-1, with D unclear. Germline lookup yields CDR1 GTSNPN and CDR2 SVGIG (reference sequence). CDR3 size: 13 residues. The V end was cut by 4 bases, the J end by 0 bases, with 9 bases between. This CDR3 reads CAWTVFMNTEAFF. As DNA, the CDR3 is TGTGCCTGGACGGTGTTCATGAACACTGAAGCTTTCTTT.

This chain connects TRBV2 to TRBJ2-1; D is possibly TRBD2 (6 bases). The V and J ends lost 8 bases and 4 bases respectively, with 18 bases between them. Germline lookup yields CDR1 SNHLY and CDR2 FYNNEI. This CDR3 is built from 15 residues. The CDR3 is CASWERLDLYNEQFF. The CDR3 DNA sequence: TGTGCCAGCTGGGAGAGACTAGACTTATACAATGAGCAGTTCTTC.